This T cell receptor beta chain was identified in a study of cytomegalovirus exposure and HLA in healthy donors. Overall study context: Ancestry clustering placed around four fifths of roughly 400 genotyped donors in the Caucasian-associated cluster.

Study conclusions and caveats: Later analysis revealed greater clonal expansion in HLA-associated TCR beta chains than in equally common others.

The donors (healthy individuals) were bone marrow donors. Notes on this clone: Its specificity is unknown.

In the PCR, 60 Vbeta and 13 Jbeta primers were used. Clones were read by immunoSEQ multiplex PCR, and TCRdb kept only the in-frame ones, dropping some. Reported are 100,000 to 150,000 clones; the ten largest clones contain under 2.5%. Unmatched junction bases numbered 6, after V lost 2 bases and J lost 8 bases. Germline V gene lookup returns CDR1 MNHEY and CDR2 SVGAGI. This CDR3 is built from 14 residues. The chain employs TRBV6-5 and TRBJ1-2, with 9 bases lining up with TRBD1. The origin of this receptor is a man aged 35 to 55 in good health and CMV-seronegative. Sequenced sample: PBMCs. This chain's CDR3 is CASSYRTGAKGYTF. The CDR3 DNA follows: TGTGCCAGCAGTTACCGGACAGGGGCCAAGGGCTACACCTTC.